This passage covers 2 T cell receptor beta chains from one sample sequenced in a study of cytomegalovirus exposure and HLA in healthy donors. The PCR used 60 Vbeta and 13 Jbeta primers. Measured with immunoSEQ multiplex PCR; TCRdb has only the in-frame clones, and not every one. Among 75,000 to 100,000 clones, 55% to 80% were seen once, and the ten largest hold over 3%. Sample: PBMCs. Receptors originate from a man in his forties in good health and CMV-seronegative.

This chain uses TRBV27 with TRBJ2-3; weak D call: TRBD1 (6 bases). The CDR3 totals 17 residues. Trimming shortened V by 3 bases and J by 3 bases, and 19 bases separated the two germline ends. CDR1 MNHEY and CDR2 SMNVEV come from the germline V gene (reference sequence). CDR3 coding DNA: TGTGCCAGCAGTTTTGGAGCACTCATAAGGGGGACAGATACGCAGTATTTT. It encodes CASSFGALIRGTDTQYF.

CDR3 DNA: TGTGCCAGCAGTGAACAGGGAACCTATGGCTACACCTTC. Protein sequence: CASSEQGTYGYTF. The chain is built from TRBV2 and TRBJ1-2; perhaps TRBD1 as D (5 bases). CDR1 SNHLY and CDR2 FYNNEI come from the germline V gene. CDR3 size: 13 residues. With 2 bases removed from V and 4 bases from J, the gap between germline ends came to 8 bases.